This T cell receptor beta chain is from a study of beta chain features in type 1 diabetes. cDNA synthesis used the whole RNA isolate, giving expressed TCRB sequences. Here immunoSEQ multiplex PCR was the method, and the copy in TCRdb shows in-frame clones only, minus some. The sample gives some 330,000 clones, 11% of which show up once; about 0.015% is in the top ten. The germline gives CDR1 SGDLS, CDR2 YYNGEE. With 6 bases clipped from V and 7 bases from J, the junction kept 11 bases outside the gene matches. The CDR3 consists of 15 residues. This sequence was found in a woman aged 25 to 39 in good health. The sample taken for sequencing was naive CD4+ T cells from blood. The chain employs TRBV9 and TRBJ2-2, with 8 bases lining up with TRBD1. CDR3 sequence reads: CASKRAGGFSGELFF. The CDR3 DNA is TGTGCCAGCAAGAGGGCAGGGGGCTTTAGCGGGGAGCTGTTTTTT.